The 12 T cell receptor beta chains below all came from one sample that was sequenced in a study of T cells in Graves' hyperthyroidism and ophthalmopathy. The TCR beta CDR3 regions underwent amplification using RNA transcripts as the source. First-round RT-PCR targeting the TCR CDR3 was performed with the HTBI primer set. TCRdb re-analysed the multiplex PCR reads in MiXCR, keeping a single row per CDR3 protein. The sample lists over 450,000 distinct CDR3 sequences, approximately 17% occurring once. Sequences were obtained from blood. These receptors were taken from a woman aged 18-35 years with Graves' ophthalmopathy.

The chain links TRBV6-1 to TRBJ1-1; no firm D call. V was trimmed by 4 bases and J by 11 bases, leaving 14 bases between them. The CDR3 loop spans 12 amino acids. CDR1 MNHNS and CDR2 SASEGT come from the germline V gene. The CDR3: CASSVLVGRAFF. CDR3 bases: TGTGCCAGCAGTGTTCTAGTGGGTAGGGCTTTCTTT.

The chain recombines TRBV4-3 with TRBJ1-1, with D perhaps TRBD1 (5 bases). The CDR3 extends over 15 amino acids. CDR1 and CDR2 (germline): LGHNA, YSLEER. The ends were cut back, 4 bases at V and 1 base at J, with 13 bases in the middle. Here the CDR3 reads CASSRSGGGNTEAFF. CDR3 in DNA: TGCGCCAGCAGCCGCTCGGGGGGAGGGAACACTGAAGCTTTCTTT.

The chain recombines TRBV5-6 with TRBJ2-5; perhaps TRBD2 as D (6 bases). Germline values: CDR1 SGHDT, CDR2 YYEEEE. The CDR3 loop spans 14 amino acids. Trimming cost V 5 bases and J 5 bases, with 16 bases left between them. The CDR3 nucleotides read TGTGCCAGCAGGAAAGGAGGGATGGGGGAGACCCAGTACTTC. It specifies CASRKGGMGETQYF.

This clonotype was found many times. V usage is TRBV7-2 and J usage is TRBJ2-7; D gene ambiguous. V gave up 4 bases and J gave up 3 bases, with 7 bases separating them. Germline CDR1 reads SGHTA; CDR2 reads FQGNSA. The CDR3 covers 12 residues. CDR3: CASSSSGYEQYF. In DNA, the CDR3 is TGTGCCAGCAGCTCGTCCGGCTACGAGCAGTACTTC.

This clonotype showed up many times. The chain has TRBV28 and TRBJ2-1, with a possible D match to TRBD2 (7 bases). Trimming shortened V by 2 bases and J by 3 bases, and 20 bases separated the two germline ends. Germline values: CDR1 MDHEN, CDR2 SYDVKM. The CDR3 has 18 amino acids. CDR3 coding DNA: TGTGCCAGCAGTTTAAGGGAGGGGGGGGGATATATCTACAATGAGCAGTTCTTC. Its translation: CASSLREGGGYIYNEQFF.

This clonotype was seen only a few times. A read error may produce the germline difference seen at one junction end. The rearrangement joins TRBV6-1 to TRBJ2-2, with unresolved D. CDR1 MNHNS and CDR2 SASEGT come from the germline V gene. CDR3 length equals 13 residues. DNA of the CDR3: TGTGCCAGCAGGGGCCCGAACACCGGAGAGCTGTTTTTT. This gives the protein CASRGPNTGELFF.

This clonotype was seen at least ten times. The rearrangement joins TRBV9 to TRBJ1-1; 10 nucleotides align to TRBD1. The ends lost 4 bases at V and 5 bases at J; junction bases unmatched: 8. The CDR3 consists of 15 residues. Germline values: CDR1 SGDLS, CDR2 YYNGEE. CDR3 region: CASSTLGTGETEAFF. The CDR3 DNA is TGTGCCAGCAGCACCCTAGGGACAGGGGAGACTGAAGCTTTCTTT.

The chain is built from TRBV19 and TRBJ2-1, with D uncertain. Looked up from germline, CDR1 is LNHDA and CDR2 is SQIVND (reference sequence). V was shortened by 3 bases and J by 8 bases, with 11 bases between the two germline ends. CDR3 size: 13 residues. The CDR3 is CASSILAADEQFF. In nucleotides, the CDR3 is TGTGCCAGTAGTATTCTGGCTGCGGATGAGCAGTTCTTC.

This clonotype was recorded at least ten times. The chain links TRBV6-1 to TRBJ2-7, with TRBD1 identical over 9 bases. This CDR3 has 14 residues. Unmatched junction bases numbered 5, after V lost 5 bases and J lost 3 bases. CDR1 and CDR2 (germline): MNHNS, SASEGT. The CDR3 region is CASSPGQGFYEQYF. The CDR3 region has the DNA TGTGCCAGCAGTCCCGGACAGGGGTTCTACGAGCAGTACTTC.

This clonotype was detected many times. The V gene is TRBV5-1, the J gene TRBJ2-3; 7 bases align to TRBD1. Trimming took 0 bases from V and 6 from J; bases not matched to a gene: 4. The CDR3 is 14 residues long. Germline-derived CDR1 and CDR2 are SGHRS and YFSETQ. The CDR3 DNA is TGCGCCAGCAGCTTGGTTACAGGGGAGGATACGCAGTATTTT. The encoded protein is CASSLVTGEDTQYF.

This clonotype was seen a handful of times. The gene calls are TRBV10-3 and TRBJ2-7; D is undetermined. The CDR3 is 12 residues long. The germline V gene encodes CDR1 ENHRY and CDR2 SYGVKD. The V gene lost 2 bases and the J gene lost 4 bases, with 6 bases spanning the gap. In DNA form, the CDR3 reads TGTGCCATCAGTGAGGAAGAGTACGAGCAGTACTTC. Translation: CAISEEEYEQYF.

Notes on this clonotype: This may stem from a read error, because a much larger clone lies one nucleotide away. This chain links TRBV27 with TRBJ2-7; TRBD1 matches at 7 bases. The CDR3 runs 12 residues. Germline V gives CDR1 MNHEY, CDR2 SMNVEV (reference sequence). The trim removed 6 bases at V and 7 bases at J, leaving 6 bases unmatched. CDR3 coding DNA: TGTGCCAGCAGAGACAGGGTCCGGGAGCAGTACTTC. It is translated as CASRDRVREQYF.